Below, 10 T cell receptor beta chains from the same sample are listed, as sequenced in a study of blood T cells in healthy people across ages. A sample-barcoded 5' primer and a J-beta primer mix were used in a second PCR of roughly 6 to 11 cycles. TCRdb redid the calling of the 5' RACE reads with MiXCR, one entry per CDR3 protein. Of fewer than 1,000,000 distinct CDR3 sequences detected, around 45% appear once; the ten largest clones hold about a fifth. Sample: blood. The receptors stem from a man in his fifties or sixties in good health.

This clonotype has only one observation. This chain joins TRBV7-2 and TRBJ2-5; TRBD1 agrees at 11 bases. Germline trimming cut 7 bases from V and 5 bases from J; bases unmatched to any gene: 15. Per the germline V gene, CDR1 is SGHTA and CDR2 is FQGNSA. The CDR3 runs to 17 residues. DNA of the CDR3: TGTGCCAGCAACTCTCTTAGGGGGGACAGGGGGTGGGAGACCCAGTACTTC. This sequence encodes CASNSLRGDRGWETQYF.

This chain joins TRBV27 and TRBJ2-7, with 7 bases aligning to TRBD1. The germline V gene has CDR1 MNHEY and CDR2 SMNVEV (reference sequence). J gave up 4 bases and V 4 bases, and 10 bases lay outside the gene matches. There are 15 residues in the CDR3. CDR3 loop: CASSSPGTASYEQYF. CDR3 DNA: TGTGCCAGCAGTTCCCCCGGGACAGCGAGTTACGAGCAGTACTTC.

The V call is TRBV7-2, the J call TRBJ2-1, with 11 bases that match TRBD2. The CDR3 extends over 18 amino acids. Trimming cost V 4 bases and J 0 bases; bases outside gene matches: 8. Germline CDR1 is SGHTA and CDR2 is FQGNSA. The CDR3 is CASSSLLAGANSYNEQFF. As DNA, the CDR3 is TGTGCCAGCAGCTCCTTACTAGCGGGGGCCAACTCCTACAATGAGCAGTTCTTC.

Ten or more counts support this clonotype. The chain links TRBV10-1 to TRBJ2-3; TRBD1 agrees at 10 bases. The CDR3 contains 14 residues. Germline values: CDR1 WNHNN, CDR2 SYGVQD (reference sequence). J gave up 7 bases and V 7 bases, and 8 bases lay outside the gene matches. The CDR3 DNA follows: TGCGCCAGCACTCCGGGACAGGGGTCTTATACGCAGTATTTT. Its protein is CASTPGQGSYTQYF.

The chain has TRBV7-2 and TRBJ2-1; 12 nucleotides agree with TRBD2. CDR3 length: 18 amino acids. The ends lost 1 base at V and 7 bases at J; junction bases unmatched: 11. Germline CDR1 reads SGHTA; CDR2 reads FQGNSA. The CDR3 region is CASSLGASGGAIRNEQFF. CDR3 nucleotide sequence: TGTGCCAGCAGCTTAGGGGCTAGCGGGGGGGCCATTAGAAATGAGCAGTTCTTC.

The DNA for the CDR3 is TGTGCCAGCAGTCCCCTACGGGGGAACACTGAAGCTTTCTTT. Its translation: CASSPLRGNTEAFF. V usage is TRBV28 and J usage is TRBJ1-1; D unclear. V lost 5 bases and J 1 base, leaving 11 bases between the germline ends. The CDR3 contains 14 residues. Per the germline V gene, CDR1 is MDHEN and CDR2 is SYDVKM.

The chain combines TRBV20-1 with TRBJ2-7, with D possibly matching TRBD1 (5 bases). From germline, CDR1 is DFQATT and CDR2 SNEGSKA (reference sequence). V lost 6 bases and J 2 bases, leaving 14 bases between the germline ends. The CDR3 is 13 amino acids. CDR3 coding DNA: TGCAGTGCCGGACAAGTCGGCACCTACGAGCAGTACTTC. Translation: CSAGQVGTYEQYF.

The sample holds a few counts of this clonotype. The DNA for the CDR3 is TGTGCCAGCAGCTTAAAACACTATAAAGAGACCCAGTACTTC. This codes for CASSLKHYKETQYF. This chain connects TRBV7-2 to TRBJ2-5; D is undetermined. Germline V lookup: CDR1 SGHTA, CDR2 FQGNSA. CDR3 size: 14 residues. The V and J ends lost 2 bases and 3 bases respectively, with 10 bases between them.

The chain couples TRBV2 to TRBJ2-4; D possibly uses TRBD1 or TRBD2 (6 bases each). Germline CDR1 is SNHLY and CDR2 is FYNNEI. V gave up 1 base and J gave up 13 bases, with 23 bases separating them. The CDR3 is 16 amino acids. CDR3 region: CASSEGMGGSYNEQYF. DNA for the CDR3: TGTGCCAGCAGTGAAGGGATGGGGGGCTCCTACAATGAGCAGTACTTC.

The J gene is TRBJ1-1, the V gene TRBV4-3; D not resolved. Germline V gene data show CDR1 as LGHNA and CDR2 as YSLEER. CDR3 length: 15 residues. V lost 1 base, J lost 0 bases, and 9 bases lay in between. Here the CDR3 reads CASSQGVEMNTEAFF. In DNA form, the CDR3 reads TGCGCCAGCAGCCAAGGTGTAGAGATGAACACTGAAGCTTTCTTT.